The sequence of this T cell receptor (beta chain) was determined in a study of T cell responses to AZD1222 COVID-19 vaccine. Germline CDR1 and CDR2: MNHEY and SMNVEV (reference sequence). The CDR3 contains 17 residues. V was pared by 8 bases and J by 5 bases, with 16 bases of the junction left unmatched. Sequencing was performed with immunoSEQ multiplex PCR; in TCRdb, only in-frame clones are kept and a portion is missing. The sample lists just over 150,000 clones; 90% were seen once. The material sequenced was peripheral blood, taken 28 days after the second AZD1222 dose. J is TRBJ1-4 and V is TRBV27, with 8 nucleotides matching TRBD1. The TCR sequence derives from an adult who received the AZD1222 COVID-19 vaccine. The CDR3 is CASCRRGTRGLNEKLFF. The CDR3 coding sequence is TGTGCCAGCTGCAGGAGGGGAACCAGGGGGCTAAATGAAAAACTGTTTTTT.